These 32 T cell receptor beta chains were sequenced from one sample in a study of technical replicates of blood from a handful of donors. Some clones are missing from TCRdb's copy, which holds only in-frame ones; the method was immunoSEQ multiplex PCR. The sample holds 55,000 to 80,000 clones; 95% to 98% are singletons and the top ten take around 0.15%. Sequencing input: T cells isolated from PBMCs. These TCRs come from a human donor in good health.

The chain employs TRBV7-6 and TRBJ1-1; D remains ambiguous. This CDR3 spans 16 amino acids. Germline V gene sequence: CDR1 SGHVS, CDR2 FNYEAQ. Trimming stripped 0 bases from V and 3 bases from J, with 14 bases between. The CDR3 sequence: CASSLAGGYGDTEAFF. In nucleotides, the CDR3 is TGTGCCAGCAGCTTAGCTGGAGGGTACGGTGACACTGAAGCTTTCTTT.

The genes are TRBV5-1 and TRBJ2-7; 11 nucleotides line up with TRBD1. Trimming removed 0 bases from V and 5 bases from J; junction bases left unmatched: 7. The CDR3 sequence is 16 residues long. From germline, CDR1 is SGHRS and CDR2 YFSETQ. The chain's CDR3 is CASSLAGQGAFHEQYF. The CDR3 DNA reads TGCGCCAGCAGCTTGGCCGGACAGGGGGCTTTTCACGAGCAGTACTTC.

The chain employs TRBV29-1 and TRBJ1-5; D is perhaps TRBD1 (5 bases). The CDR3 is 16 amino acids. Per germline, CDR1 SQVTM and CDR2 ANQGSEA. V was pared by 5 bases and J by 1 base, with 18 bases between. DNA of the CDR3: TGCAGCGTTACCTCTACCGGGGGGGGGAGCAATCAGCCCCAGCATTTT. It is translated as CSVTSTGGGSNQPQHF.

The chain couples TRBV28 to TRBJ2-3; 8 bases line up with TRBD1. The CDR3 spans 15 residues. V was clipped by 3 bases and J by 1 base; unmatched bases: 3. From germline, CDR1 is MDHEN and CDR2 SYDVKM. CDR3 sequence reads: CASSLGRGRTDTQYF. As DNA, the CDR3 is TGTGCCAGCAGTTTGGGCAGGGGGCGCACAGATACGCAGTATTTT.

The chain recombines TRBV7-3 with TRBJ2-1, with 8 bases matching TRBD2. The CDR3 has 17 amino acids. CDR1 is SGHTA, CDR2 FQGTGA, per germline. V shed 5 bases, J shed 5 bases, and the junction held 14 bases outside the gene matches. CDR3 sequence (DNA): TGTGCCAGCAGCCGAAATCTCGGGGCGGGGGGTAACAATGAGCAGTTCTTC. Translating gives CASSRNLGAGGNNEQFF.

The CDR3 DNA reads TGTGCCAGCAGCTTAGCGGGGCCAATCGGTGAGCAGTTCTTC. As protein: CASSLAGPIGEQFF. This chain uses TRBV7-9 with TRBJ2-1, with a possible D match to TRBD1 (5 bases). V lost 0 bases and J 9 bases, leaving 12 bases between the germline ends. This CDR3 has 14 residues. In germline, CDR1 is SEHNR, CDR2 FQNEAQ (reference sequence). The full variable domain, its missing parts supplied by reference TRBV7-9 and TRBJ2-1, is DTGVSQNPRHKITKRGQNVTFRCDPISEHNRLYWYRQTLGQGPEFLTYFQNEAQLEKSRLLSDRFSAERPKGSFSTLEIQRTEQGDSAMYLCASSLAGPIGEQFFGPGTRLTVL.

The chain joins TRBV4-2 to TRBJ2-1; D is ambiguous. V shed 1 base and J shed 7 bases, with 8 bases lying between them. The CDR3 has 13 residues. CDR1 LGHNA and CDR2 YNFKEQ come from the germline V gene. CDR3 amino acids: CASSQGPGNEQFF. The CDR3 DNA is TGTGCCAGCAGCCAAGGACCAGGTAATGAGCAGTTCTTC.

The rearrangement uses TRBV5-4 and TRBJ2-5; weak D call: TRBD2 (5 bases). Germline CDR1 reads SGHNT; CDR2 reads YYREEE (reference sequence). With 6 bases removed from V and 4 bases from J, the gap between germline ends came to 7 bases. The CDR3 contains 11 residues. The CDR3 region has the DNA TGTGCCAGCACCGAGGGAGAGACCCAGTACTTC. It encodes CASTEGETQYF.

CDR3 protein: CATRGDWGYGYTF. CDR3 DNA sequence: TGTGCCACCCGGGGGGACTGGGGCTATGGCTACACCTTC. The chain employs TRBV2 and TRBJ1-2, with D perhaps matching TRBD1 (5 bases). Trimming shortened V by 10 bases and J by 4 bases, and 16 bases separated the two germline ends. The germline V gene encodes CDR1 SNHLY and CDR2 FYNNEI. The CDR3 runs 13 residues.

The rearrangement joins TRBV4-1 to TRBJ1-5, with 10 bases that match TRBD1. CDR1 MGHRA and CDR2 YSYEKL come from the germline V gene. The V and J ends lost 3 bases and 2 bases, in that order; junction bases with no gene match: 16. This CDR3 comprises 20 residues. The CDR3 here is CASSQDLRGTGELGNQPQHF. In nucleotides, the CDR3 is TGCGCCAGCAGCCAGGATCTCCGAGGGACAGGGGAGTTGGGCAATCAGCCCCAGCATTTT.

The rearrangement joins TRBV25-1 to TRBJ2-2, with TRBD1 identical over 9 bases. The CDR3 spans 16 residues. V lost 8 bases to trimming and J lost 1 base; unmatched junction nucleotides: 8. The germline V gene encodes CDR1 MGHDK and CDR2 SYGVNS. The CDR3 DNA is TGTGCCAGCTCCCCCCCGGGACAGGGGAACACCGGGGAGCTGTTTTTT. This gives the protein CASSPPGQGNTGELFF.

J is TRBJ1-2 and V is TRBV5-6; no definite D call. Germline V gene data show CDR1 as SGHDT and CDR2 as YYEEEE. The CDR3 runs 12 residues. Trimming cost V 4 bases and J 4 bases, with 8 bases left between them. CDR3 residues: CASSPGSYGYTF. The CDR3 DNA reads as TGTGCCAGCAGCCCAGGCTCCTATGGCTACACCTTC.

CDR3 sequence (DNA): TGTGCCAGCAGTGCCTCGGTCGGGCAAGAGACCCAGTACTTC. Protein: CASSASVGQETQYF. The chain combines TRBV6-5 with TRBJ2-5, with no clear D. Germline-derived CDR1 and CDR2 are MNHEY and SVGAGI. The V and J ends lost 5 bases and 2 bases respectively, with 12 bases between them. CDR3 length: 14 residues.

The chain links TRBV29-1 to TRBJ2-2; D is ambiguous. The CDR3 has 15 amino acids. V dropped 4 bases and J dropped 1 base, with 13 bases sitting between them. Looked up from germline, CDR1 is SQVTM and CDR2 is ANQGSEA. The CDR3 DNA reads TGCAGCGTTGTCCCGAGCAGGCAGAACACCGGGGAGCTGTTTTTT. Translation: CSVVPSRQNTGELFF.

This sequence joins TRBV5-4 and TRBJ1-2, with D perhaps TRBD1 (5 bases). Germline V gene sequence: CDR1 SGHNT, CDR2 YYREEE (reference sequence). The V end was cut by 4 bases, the J end by 3 bases, with 10 bases between. This CDR3 region has 13 residues. The CDR3 protein is CASSPGGDYGYTF. The CDR3 coding sequence is TGTGCCAGCAGCCCTGGGGGGGACTATGGCTACACCTTC.

The chain has TRBV15 and TRBJ2-5; 10 bases map to TRBD2. The junction had 2 bases not matched to a gene; V was cut back by 4 bases and J by 3 bases. Germline-derived CDR1 and CDR2 are LNHNV and YYDKDF (reference sequence). The CDR3 covers 14 residues. The CDR3 is CATSTGLAEETQYF. Written as DNA, the CDR3 is TGTGCCACCAGCACCGGACTAGCGGAAGAGACCCAGTACTTC.

This chain connects TRBV6-6 to TRBJ2-7; D unclear. There are 16 residues in the CDR3. The germline V gene encodes CDR1 MNHNY and CDR2 SVGAGI (reference sequence). The V gene lost 6 bases and the J gene lost 4 bases, with 22 bases spanning the gap. The CDR3 region is CASRETRISPFYEQYF. The CDR3, as DNA: TGTGCCAGCAGGGAAACGAGGATAAGCCCCTTTTACGAGCAGTACTTC.

The CDR3: CASSLVGSPEAFF. CDR3 bases: TGTGCCAGCAGCTTGGTAGGGAGCCCAGAAGCTTTCTTT. The genes are TRBV5-4 and TRBJ1-1; no clear D gene. The germline CDR1 and CDR2 sequences are SGHNT and YYREEE (reference sequence). The CDR3 has 13 residues. V lost 0 bases to trimming and J lost 8 bases, with 11 bases between them.

The chain uses TRBV11-2 and TRBJ1-2; D gene uncertain. Germline CDR1 SGHAT, CDR2 FQNNGV. The CDR3 contains 13 residues. V lost 5 bases to trimming and J lost 5 bases, with 12 bases between them. The CDR3 sequence is CASSPREFYGYTF. In DNA, the CDR3 is TGTGCCAGCAGCCCCCGGGAGTTTTATGGCTACACCTTC.

The chain links TRBV5-8 to TRBJ2-7; D possibly corresponds to TRBD2 (5 bases). V was cut by 1 base and J by 1 base, with 21 bases left in between. The length of the CDR3 is 18 residues. Germline CDR1 SGHTS, CDR2 YDEGEE. CDR3 nucleotides: TGTGCCAGCAGCTTGTTCCGGGGAGAATTCATCGGATCCTACGAGCAGTACTTC. Amino acids: CASSLFRGEFIGSYEQYF.

The rearrangement joins TRBV7-3 to TRBJ1-1; possible D gene TRBD1, 5 bases. The length of the CDR3 is 13 residues. V lost 4 bases to trimming and J lost 6 bases, with 12 bases between them. Germline values: CDR1 SGHTA, CDR2 FQGTGA. DNA for the CDR3: TGTGCCAGCAGCTCCCGGAGGGACTCTGAAGCTTTCTTT. This codes for CASSSRRDSEAFF. Together with reference TRBV7-3 and TRBJ1-1, the CDR3 gives the full variable domain: GAGVSQTPSNKVTEKGKYVELRCDPISGHTALYWYRQSLGQGPEFLIYFQGTGAADDSGLPNDRFFAVRPEGSVSTLKIQRTERGDSAVYLCASSSRRDSEAFFGQGTRLTVV.

J is TRBJ1-5 and V is TRBV12-5, with D hard to call. V gave up 7 bases and J gave up 4 bases, with 2 bases separating them. This CDR3 has 10 amino acids. The V gene's germline CDR1 is LGHNT and CDR2 FRNRAP. As DNA, the CDR3 is TGTGCTAGTGTAAATCAGCCCCAGCATTTT. Residues: CASVNQPQHF.

This chain joins TRBV29-1 and TRBJ2-1, with D possibly being TRBD1 (6 bases). The CDR3 runs to 14 residues. CDR1 is SQVTM and CDR2 is ANQGSEA in the germline V gene. V lost 4 bases and J lost 3, with 13 bases in between. The DNA of the CDR3 is TGCAGCGTTGGGACAGACCCTTTCTACAATGAGCAGTTCTTC. It translates to CSVGTDPFYNEQFF.

The rearrangement uses TRBV5-6 and TRBJ1-1; D gene unclear. The CDR3 runs 13 residues. Trimming left V 1 base short and J 5 bases short, with 9 bases between. Germline CDR1 and CDR2: SGHDT and YYEEEE. The CDR3 nucleotides read TGTGCCAGCAGCTTGTCAGGAAGAACTGAAGCTTTCTTT. Protein: CASSLSGRTEAFF.

The CDR3 DNA reads TGTGCCAGCAGAACGGCGAACACCGGGGAGCTGTTTTTT. It yields the protein CASRTANTGELFF. The rearrangement uses TRBV6-1 and TRBJ2-2, with D hard to call. Deletions cut 6 bases from V and 0 bases from J, with 5 bases between. The CDR3 extends over 13 amino acids. Germline V gives CDR1 MNHNS, CDR2 SASEGT.

The V call is TRBV5-1, the J call TRBJ1-1; no clear D. This CDR3 region has 15 residues. Germline CDR1 SGHRS, CDR2 YFSETQ. V was cut by 0 bases and J by 5 bases, with 14 bases left in between. The CDR3 protein is CASSLELTGNTEAFF. DNA for the CDR3: TGCGCCAGCAGCTTGGAATTGACGGGGAATACTGAAGCTTTCTTT.

The chain is built from TRBV2 and TRBJ2-2; TRBD2 agrees at 11 bases. Unmatched junction bases numbered 9, after V lost 8 bases and J lost 4 bases. The CDR3 is 16 amino acids. Per the germline V gene, CDR1 is SNHLY and CDR2 is FYNNEI. CDR3 residues: CASGTSGRGGTGELFF. The CDR3 nucleotides are TGTGCCAGCGGGACTAGCGGAAGAGGGGGCACCGGGGAGCTGTTTTTT.

V is TRBV6-1 and J is TRBJ1-6; weak D call: TRBD1 (6 bases). The ends were cut back, 5 bases at V and 7 bases at J, with 12 bases in the middle. The CDR3 spans 14 residues. Per germline, CDR1 MNHNS and CDR2 SASEGT. CDR3 in amino acids: CASSWTGQNSPLHF. CDR3 in DNA: TGTGCCAGCAGTTGGACGGGACAAAATTCACCCCTCCACTTT.

The V and J genes are TRBV12-5 and TRBJ2-3; TRBD1 matches at 8 bases. The J segment lost 1 base and the V segment lost 5 bases, leaving 8 bases of the junction unmatched. Per the germline V gene, CDR1 is LGHNT and CDR2 is FRNRAP. This CDR3 region has 16 residues. CDR3 nucleotide sequence: TGTGCTAGTGGTCCCCAGGACAGGGCTGGCACAGATACGCAGTATTTT. It encodes CASGPQDRAGTDTQYF.

The chain uses TRBV7-3 and TRBJ1-1; D might be TRBD1 (6 bases). Germline V gene data show CDR1 as SGHTA and CDR2 as FQGTGA. This CDR3 has 15 amino acids. The germline V and J ends were trimmed by 5 bases and 4 bases, with 17 bases remaining between them. The CDR3 is CASSPSFSDSTEAFF. CDR3 bases: TGTGCCAGCAGCCCCTCGTTTTCGGACAGCACTGAAGCTTTCTTT.

The chain links TRBV9 to TRBJ1-5; D is undetermined. The CDR3 runs 15 residues. Per germline, CDR1 SGDLS and CDR2 YYNGEE. Trimming took 0 bases from V and 5 from J, leaving 12 bases between them. As DNA, the CDR3 is TGTGCCAGCAGCGTAGCGGGGAATGAAGATCAGCCCCAGCATTTT. It translates to CASSVAGNEDQPQHF.

The CDR3 reads CASSSGTSGTYEQYF. The CDR3 DNA sequence: TGCGCCAGCAGCTCGGGGACTAGCGGGACCTACGAGCAGTACTTC. The genes are TRBV5-1 and TRBJ2-7, with 13 bases that match TRBD2. J gave up 2 bases and V 3 bases, and 2 bases lay outside the gene matches. Germline-derived CDR1 and CDR2 are SGHRS and YFSETQ. The length of the CDR3 is 15 residues.